Detailed here is one T cell receptor (beta chain). The data were obtained in a study of technical replicates of blood from a handful of donors. Generated by immunoSEQ multiplex PCR, the TCRdb table keeps only in-frame clones and is missing some. The data contain 50,000 to 75,000 clones, around 95% of them singletons. The V and J ends lost 2 bases and 1 base respectively, with 11 bases between them. Germline-derived CDR1 and CDR2 are MNHEY and SVGAGI. This CDR3 is built from 16 residues. This clonotype was sampled from a human donor in good health. Some clones in this sample may be carry-over from other donors' samples. Sequencing input: PBMCs. The chain joins TRBV6-5 to TRBJ2-2; D unresolved. The chain's CDR3 is CASSYTRLRNTGELFF. As DNA, the CDR3 is TGTGCCAGCAGTTACACGCGACTCCGGAACACCGGGGAGCTGTTTTTT.